The clone carrying this TCR beta chain was counted a single time. Assay: immunoSEQ multiplex PCR; the TCRdb copy retains only in-frame clones and omits some. The data show 700,000 to 950,000 clones, 90% to 98% seen once. This sample was included in a study of shared clonotypes between healthy human individuals. Germline V gene data show CDR1 as MDHEN and CDR2 as SYDVKM. This CDR3 has 14 amino acids. V was clipped by 2 bases and J by 3 bases, with 8 bases between them. Positively selected for CCR7, the CD45RO-negative cells used as naive CD8 cells excluded terminally differentiated effector memory CD45RA+ cells.

This chain links TRBV28 with TRBJ1-5; possible D gene TRBD1, 5 bases. Sequencing was performed on naive CD8+ T cells sorted from blood. The receptor was derived from a man aged 25-40 years in good health. As DNA, the CDR3 is TGTGCCAGCAGTTTAAGAGGGGCCAATCAGCCCCAGCATTTT. Translated, it gives CASSLRGANQPQHF.